The following is a T cell receptor beta chain sequence with its context. What it recognizes is unknown. The sample originates from a study of T cells in Graves' hyperthyroidism and ophthalmopathy. Overall study context: The authors collected peripheral blood at initial diagnosis, before any treatment.

Fresh 10 ml peripheral blood yielded PBMCs. Study results and limitations: Blood held most thyroid clonotypes expanded above 0.001 frequency.

The germline CDR1 and CDR2 sequences are MDHEN and SYDVKM. Trimming pared 4 bases from V and 4 bases from J, leaving 14 bases between. The CDR3 runs 14 residues. Authors of the study amplified TCR beta CDR3 regions from RNA transcripts. TCR CDR3 underwent first-round RT-PCR with the HTBI primer set. TCRdb reprocessed the multiplex PCR reads with MiXCR, giving one entry per CDR3 protein. The sample gives some 300,000 distinct CDR3 sequences, roughly 19% of which show up once; just under 40% is in the top ten. Material for sequencing was blood. This TCR came from a man aged 50 or older with Graves' ophthalmopathy. The J gene is TRBJ2-7, the V gene TRBV28; maybe TRBD1 (6 bases). CDR3 amino acids: CASSSPGHTYEQYF. The DNA of the CDR3 is TGTGCCAGCAGTTCCCCGGGACATACTTACGAGCAGTACTTC. The whole variable domain, remainder taken from reference TRBV28 and TRBJ2-7, is DVKVTQSSRYLVKRTGEKVFLECVQDMDHENMFWYRQDPGLGLRLIYFSYDVKMKEKGDIPEGYSVSREKKERFSLILESASTNQTSMYLCASSSPGHTYEQYFGPGTRLTVT.